This TCR beta chain emerged from a study of blood T cells in healthy people across ages (dated by TCRdb to the mid-2010s). Describing the broader study: In model experiments, template switching captured about one uniquely barcoded TCR beta cDNA molecule for every two T cells. To avoid experimental bias, donors of different ages were randomly spread across the sequencing lanes. For two donors (one aged 18 to 30 and one aged 80 or older), the study analyzed two additional independent replicas of 1 million unique cDNA reads from the same blood draw. Using deep sequencing normalized with unique cDNA molecular identifiers, the study measured how TCR beta repertoire diversity changes with age. The donors were divided into four age groups: young (average around 16 years), middle-aged (roughly 40), aged (roughly 60) and long-lived (about 79). What the research found in general, with its limitations: The long-lived group showed more naive CD4+ T cells, fewer expanded clones and increased TCR diversity than the aged group, suggesting age selection. Donor CMV infection status was unknown, potentially confounding age-related changes in expanded clonotypes. Estimates of total diversity based on one million sequenced T cells were considered lower bounds and underestimates. A strong correlation was found between observed TCR beta diversity and the percentage of naive T cells measured by flow cytometry. Observed TCR beta diversity per million T cells fell roughly linearly with age, and a significant reduction was already apparent by age around 40. Since profiling was done on bulk unsorted PBMCs, naive and antigen-experienced compartments could not be conclusively compared.

V and J are trimmed by 3 bases and 4 bases, and the gene matches miss 8 bases of the junction. There are 15 amino acids in the CDR3, from cysteine to phenylalanine inclusive. The entry retains the CDR3 DNA only, 45 bases that are in frame from base 1. Taken from the germline V gene, the CDR1 and CDR2 loops are MGHRA and YSYEKL. Library construction relied on 5' RACE. These reads were obtained on an Illumina HiSeq 2500. A second PCR of roughly 7 to 12 cycles was performed with a sample-barcoded 5' primer and a J-beta primer mix. A unique molecular identifier was introduced onto each TCR beta cDNA molecule by a template-switch 5' adaptor carrying 12 random nucleotides. At least 3 million CDR3-containing paired-end reads were obtained from each sample. First-strand cDNA was synthesized from all RNA with the Mint cDNA synthesis kit, primed by a TRBC-specific oligonucleotide. Following uracil-DNA glycosylase treatment, a first 18-cycle PCR with universal primers M1SS and BC2_uni_R was performed on all cDNA. The authors processed their data as follows. For normalization, 1 million high-quality reads were randomly selected from each sample, with every read carrying a distinct molecular identifier. Instead of being binned into consensus sequences, reads that shared molecular identifiers were thrown out. MiTCR, set to a Q25 quality threshold and the strictest error-elimination algorithm, was used for CDR3 identification, clonotype clustering and error correction. A nonparametric unseen species model using Euler transformation provided a lower-bound estimate of total TCR beta diversity. The public reads were reanalyzed by TCRdb: fastp trimming at Q25, MiXCR alignment, in-frame beta chains only. Rows matching on CDR3 protein sequence are summarized as one entry with the most common DNA and genes. These V and J calls derive from TCRdb rather than the authors' analysis. The sample table records roughly 1.5 million distinct CDR3 sequences; about 42% of these occur just once. The leading ten clones occupy around 4% of the sample.

The 39 donors, aged 6 to 90 years, were systemically healthy Caucasian individuals from Russia. Each donor gave ten milliliters of peripheral blood, collected into EDTA-treated Vacutainer tubes. Ficoll-Paque density-gradient centrifugation was used to isolate PBMCs, with at least 6.5 million per sample. Trizol reagent was used to extract total RNA from the PBMCs, yielding at least 5.5 micrograms per sample. For every donor, an aliquot of PBMCs went through flow cytometry to measure the percentages of naive CD45RAhigh/CD27high T cells. This clonotype has a single count. Its antigen is unknown. Qualities for individual bases were not recorded, and no much larger clone is one base off.

In this chain, TRBV4-1 is recombined with TRBJ1-1, with TRBD1 matching 7 junction bases. The source of this sequence is a woman under 30 in good health. The sample consisted of blood. The nucleotides are TGCGCCAGCAGCCATAGCAGGGGGGAGGGCACTGAAGCTTTCTTT. Translation gives CASSHSRGEGTEAFF.